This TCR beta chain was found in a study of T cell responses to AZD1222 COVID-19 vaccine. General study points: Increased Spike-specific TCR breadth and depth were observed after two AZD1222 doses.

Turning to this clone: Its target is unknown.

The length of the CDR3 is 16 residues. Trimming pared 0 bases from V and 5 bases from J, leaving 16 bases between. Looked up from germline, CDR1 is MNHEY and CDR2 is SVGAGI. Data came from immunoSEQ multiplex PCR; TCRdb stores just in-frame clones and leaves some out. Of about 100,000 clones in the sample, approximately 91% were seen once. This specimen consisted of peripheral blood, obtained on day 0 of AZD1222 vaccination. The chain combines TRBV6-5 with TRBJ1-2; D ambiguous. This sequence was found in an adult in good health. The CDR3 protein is CASSYSGSSNPYGYTF. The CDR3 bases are TGTGCCAGCAGTTACTCTGGGTCCTCGAATCCTTATGGCTACACCTTC.